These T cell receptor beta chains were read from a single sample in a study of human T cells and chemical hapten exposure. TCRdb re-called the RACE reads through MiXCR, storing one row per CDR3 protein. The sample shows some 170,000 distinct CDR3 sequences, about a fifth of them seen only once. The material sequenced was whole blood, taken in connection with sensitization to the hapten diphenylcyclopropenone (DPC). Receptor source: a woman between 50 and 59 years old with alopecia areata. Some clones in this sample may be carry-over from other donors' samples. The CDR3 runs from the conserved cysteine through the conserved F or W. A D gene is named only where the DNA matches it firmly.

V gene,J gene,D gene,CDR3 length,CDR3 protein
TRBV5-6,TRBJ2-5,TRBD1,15,CASSSAGTEQETQYF
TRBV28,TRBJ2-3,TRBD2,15,CASSPPAGGADTQYF
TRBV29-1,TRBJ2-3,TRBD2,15,CSVEGGGGIVDTQYF
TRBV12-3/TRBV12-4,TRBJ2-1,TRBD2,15,CASSLRTSGSNEQFF
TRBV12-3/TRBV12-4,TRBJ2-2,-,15,CASSLVRPNTGELFF
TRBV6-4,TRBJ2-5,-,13,CASSAEYGETQYF
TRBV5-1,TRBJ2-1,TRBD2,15,CASSLGLARAGEQFF
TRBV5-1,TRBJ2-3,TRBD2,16,CASSYVTSGPTGTQYF
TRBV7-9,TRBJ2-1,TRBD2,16,CASSTPSGPYYNEQFF
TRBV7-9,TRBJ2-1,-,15,CASSSALAIGDEQFF
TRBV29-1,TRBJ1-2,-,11,CSVEAVYGYTF
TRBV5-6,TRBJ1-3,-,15,CASTYVGTAGGTIYF
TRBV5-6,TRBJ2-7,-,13,CASSWGELQEQYF
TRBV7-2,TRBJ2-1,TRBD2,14,CASSRSGRADEQFF
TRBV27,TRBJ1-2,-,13,CASRPGQTYGYTF
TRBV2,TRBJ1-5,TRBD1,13,CASRGTGGQPQHF
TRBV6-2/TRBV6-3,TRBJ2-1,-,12,CASSYYGNEQFF
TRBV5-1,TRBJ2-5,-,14,CASSSSNLQETQYF
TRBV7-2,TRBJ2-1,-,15,CASSRPEAGQNEQFF
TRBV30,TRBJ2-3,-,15,CAWSVTQGGTDTQYF
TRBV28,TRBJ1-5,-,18,CASSLPHPQALSNQPQHF
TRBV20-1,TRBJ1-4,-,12,CSAGGPNEKLFF
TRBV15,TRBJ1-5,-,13,CATSRNRDRPQHF
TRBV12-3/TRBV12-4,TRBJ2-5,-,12,CASSRMVGHQYF
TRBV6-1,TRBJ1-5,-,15,CASNHGGVSNQPQHF
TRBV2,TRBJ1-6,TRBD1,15,CASSAGQGIDSPLHF
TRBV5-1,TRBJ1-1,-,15,CASSLPQGSDTEAFF
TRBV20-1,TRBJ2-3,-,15,CSARDRARSTDTQYF
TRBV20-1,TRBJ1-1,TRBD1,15,CSARDKGQGSIEAFF
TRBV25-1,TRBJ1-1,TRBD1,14,CASKNDRGNTEAFF
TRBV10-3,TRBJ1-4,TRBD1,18,CAISERRTGVFSNEKLFF
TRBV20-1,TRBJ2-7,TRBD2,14,CSARGGLAGGEQYF
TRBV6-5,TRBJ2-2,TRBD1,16,CASTLGTGAHTGELFF
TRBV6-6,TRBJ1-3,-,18,CASSYLIAPGGRGNTIYF
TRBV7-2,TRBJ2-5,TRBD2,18,CASSLAGIAGGGQETQYF
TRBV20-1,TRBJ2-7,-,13,CSAPASDDYEQYF
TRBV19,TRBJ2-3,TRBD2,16,CASSIFRTSGTDTQYF
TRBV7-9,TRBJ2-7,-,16,CASSSQFGGNPREQYF
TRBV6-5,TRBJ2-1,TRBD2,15,CASRLTSGIYNEQFF
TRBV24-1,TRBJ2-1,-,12,CATSRERGEQFF
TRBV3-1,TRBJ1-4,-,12,CASSLMGDPPSF
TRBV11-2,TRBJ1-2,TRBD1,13,CASSLFRGQGYTF
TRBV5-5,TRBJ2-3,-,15,CASRSLTPPTDTQYF
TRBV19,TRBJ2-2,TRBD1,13,CTSSNRGSGELFF
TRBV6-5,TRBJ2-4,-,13,CASSRELENIQYF